This T cell receptor beta chain was captured by sequencing in a study of memory CD8 T cells in hepatitis C reinfection. Study summary: Two donors cleared primary HCV but became chronic after reinfection.

This CDR3 is 14 amino acids long. V was clipped by 1 base and J by 1 base, with 7 bases between them. From germline, CDR1 is MNHEY and CDR2 SMNVEV (reference sequence). Specified time point: late/post reinfection, 12 to 24 weeks after detection. No in vitro expansion preceded TCR sequencing of the sorted cells. At all three reinfection time points, viable CD3+ CD8+ CD45RO- cells from a couple of donors served as controls. A note on this clone: No antigen is known for it.

Findings of the study overall: Only five donors prevented definitive conclusions about public clonotypes.

Measured with immunoSEQ multiplex PCR; TCRdb has only the in-frame clones, and not every one. The repertoire holds about 4,800 clones, approximately 86% seen once, with 26% in the top ten. Sequenced input: naive CD8+ T cells sorted from blood. This rearrangement joins TRBV27 to TRBJ1-1; D may be TRBD1 (5 bases). This TCR was sampled from a man over 45 with hepatitis C virus infection. This chain's CDR3 is CASSLWQGNTEAFF. The CDR3 coding sequence is TGTGCCAGCAGTTTATGGCAGGGGAACACTGAAGCTTTCTTT.